The TCR beta chain described here comes from a study of cytomegalovirus exposure and HLA in healthy donors. PCR involved 60 Vbeta and 13 Jbeta primers. Produced via immunoSEQ multiplex PCR; TCRdb's table is partial and in-frame only. The sample has more than 85,000 clones; over 60% are singletons. CDR3 length equals 15 residues. The germline gives CDR1 MNHEY, CDR2 SMNVEV (reference sequence). The J segment lost 0 bases and the V segment lost 8 bases, leaving 7 bases of the junction unmatched. In its sample, this clone was seen once. The clonotype was recovered from a man aged 25-45 years in good health and CMV-seropositive. Sequencing was done on a sample of PBMCs. The V call is TRBV27, the J call TRBJ1-3; 7 nucleotides match TRBD1. CDR3 residues: CASAVTGSSGNTIYF. CDR3 sequence (DNA): TGTGCCAGCGCGGTGACAGGGTCCTCTGGAAACACCATATATTTT.